The rows below give T cell receptor beta chains drawn from one sample of a study of metastatic and nonmetastatic thyroid tumors. TCRdb used MiXCR to call clones anew from the PCR reads. Seen here are 22,000 or so clones, about 20% observed once, and the top ten hold 10% to 15%. Material for sequencing was tumor tissue. These receptors all stem from a female donor with papillary thyroid cancer or a benign thyroid nodule (not recorded which). Some clones in this sample may be carry-over from other donors' samples. The conserved cysteine and the conserved F or W are not part of the CDR3 here.

j_call: TRBJ2-6; v_call: TRBV10-3; cdr3_aa: AISENYGANVLT
j_call: TRBJ1-2; v_call: TRBV6-1; cdr3_aa: ASSLDGDGQESGYT
j_call: TRBJ1-2; v_call: TRBV16; cdr3_aa: ASNRDRGYHGYT
j_call: TRBJ1-2; v_call: TRBV5-1; cdr3_aa: ASSLDGVNRYGYT
j_call: TRBJ2-3; v_call: TRBV5-1; cdr3_aa: ASSPEQVVRTDTQY
j_call: TRBJ2-6; v_call: TRBV3-1; cdr3_aa: AISPLSGANVLT
j_call: TRBJ2-7; v_call: TRBV30; cdr3_aa: AWTRLTGGGEQY
j_call: TRBJ2-7; v_call: TRBV9; cdr3_aa: ASSDGTSGYEQY
j_call: TRBJ1-1; v_call: TRBV27; cdr3_aa: ASSPGRGGVNTEAF
j_call: TRBJ2-1; v_call: TRBV27; cdr3_aa: ASSTKVGLAGLYEQF
j_call: TRBJ2-3; v_call: TRBV28; cdr3_aa: ASSSLSGSVPDTQY
j_call: TRBJ2-7; v_call: TRBV3-1; cdr3_aa: ASSQLGAVEQY
j_call: TRBJ2-7; v_call: TRBV19; cdr3_aa: ASSPGTGVWLVSYEQY
j_call: TRBJ1-5; v_call: TRBV30; cdr3_aa: ASAEDSNQPQH
j_call: TRBJ2-7; v_call: TRBV11-2; cdr3_aa: ASSLENGGRQY
j_call: TRBJ1-2; v_call: TRBV25-1; cdr3_aa: ASSEFDGYGYT
j_call: TRBJ1-1; v_call: TRBV2; cdr3_aa: ASSELENTEAF
j_call: TRBJ2-7; v_call: TRBV6-1; cdr3_aa: ASSHTTGASYEQY
j_call: TRBJ2-7; v_call: TRBV7-2; cdr3_aa: ASSLGDVSSYEQY
j_call: TRBJ2-1; v_call: TRBV5-6; cdr3_aa: ASSYDTNEQF
j_call: TRBJ2-1; v_call: TRBV20-1; cdr3_aa: SARYLSDSEQF
j_call: TRBJ1-5; v_call: TRBV24-1; cdr3_aa: ATSVSSNQPQH
j_call: TRBJ2-7; v_call: TRBV11-2; cdr3_aa: ASSVGLATYEQY
j_call: TRBJ2-1; v_call: TRBV4-1; cdr3_aa: ASSPRVRLEDNEQF
j_call: TRBJ2-6; v_call: TRBV5-1; cdr3_aa: ASSDGSGANVLT
j_call: TRBJ2-1; v_call: TRBV7-2; cdr3_aa: ASSLTSGNNEQF
j_call: TRBJ1-4; v_call: TRBV5-4; cdr3_aa: ASSGRTGVGEKLF
j_call: TRBJ2-1; v_call: TRBV11-2; cdr3_aa: ASSLDSTSGSYNEQF